This entry concerns a single T cell receptor beta chain. It has no known antigen specificity. No base qualities exist here, and no much larger clone lies one base off it. The data stem from a study of somatic mutations in cytotoxic T cells in rheumatoid arthritis (dated by TCRdb to 2017 to 2019). For the wider study: Sorted V beta1+ cells also underwent TCRB sequencing, and some V beta antibody-stained T-cell populations were flow-sorted at nearly 100% purity on a FACSAria II or Sony SH800. To characterize clonality, the study used TCRB deep sequencing while asking whether somatic mutations are carried by expanded CD8+ T-cell clones in newly diagnosed, untreated rheumatoid arthritis. TCRB deep sequencing covered 50 to 75 patients with rheumatoid arthritis along with 15 to 20 healthy controls. The median ages of the patient and control groups were essentially identical.

Genomic DNA underwent TCRB CDR3 sequencing using the immunoSEQ assay. The study's processing was this. Analyses were restricted to productive TCRB rearrangements. Defining a clone by its unique TCRB CDR3 sequence, the study calculated clonality as a productive clonality index derived from Shannon entropy. Repertoire overlap for a pair of samples was computed from each clone's template counts relative to total templates per sample. A correlation with a Spearman r of 0.61 was found between V-gene usage by flow cytometry and V-gene usage by TCRB sequencing. Entries here come from immuneACCESS through TCRdb and include only in-frame sequences with V and J called. Some clones fail to appear in such tables; in the studies checked, an unresolved V gene covers under half of the shortfall, and the cause of the remainder is unknown. The DNA gave D and trimming, while V, J and clone size come from that table. Within this sample are under 30,000 clones, with roughly 80% of them counted one time only. The ten largest clones take up approximately 10% of the sample.

Buffy coats from roughly 19 blood donors served as healthy controls, a group that was around 54% female with a median age of approximately 60 years (range roughly 21-75). CD4+ and CD8+ cells were isolated by positive magnetic bead selection on an AutoMACS, and purity was checked by flow cytometry. Ficoll-Paque PLUS density gradient separation was used to isolate peripheral blood mononuclear cells. DNA was extracted from CD4-enriched, CD8-enriched or PBMC samples with Nucleospin Tissue or Tissue XS kits and quantified with a Qubit 2.0 fluorometer. Paper-wide results and their limitations: Rheumatoid arthritis patients and age-matched healthy controls did not significantly differ in CD8+ T-cell clonality. In 8 of 65 patients the largest CD8+ clone exceeded 20% of CD8+ cells, and several identical CD8+ TCRB sequences were shared between blood and synovial fluid. It was unknown which antigens the expanded CD8+ clones targeted, and their absence from virus-specific databases did not exclude viral specificity. In patients, CD8+ clonality rose with age (Spearman r=0.49), which was not the case in healthy controls.

The sequenced material came from CD8+ T cells sorted from blood. The origin of this receptor is a woman under 30 in good health.

CDR3 reads: CASSIGDGQGADNEQFF. The nucleotide sequence is given as TGTGCCAGTAGTATCGGCGACGGGCAGGGGGCCGACAATGAGCAGTTCTTC. Rearrangement joined TRBV19 to TRBJ2-1, with 8 bases aligning to TRBD1. The CDR3, cysteine through phenylalanine, is 17 amino acids long. This entry keeps only the CDR3 DNA: 51 bases, framed from base 1. Clipping removes 3 bases from V and 5 bases from J, with 12 as the unmatched junction base count. CDR1 is given as LNHDA and CDR2 as SQIVND, both from the germline V gene (reference sequence).